This TCR beta chain was observed in a study of T cell responses to AZD1222 COVID-19 vaccine. Trimming removed 4 bases from V and 1 base from J, with 7 bases in between. The CDR3 spans 13 residues. From germline, CDR1 is LGHDT and CDR2 YNNKEL (reference sequence). Generated by immunoSEQ multiplex PCR, the TCRdb table keeps only in-frame clones and is missing some. The repertoire has tens of thousands of clones, under 95% of them found once; the top ten carry approximately 21%. Broader study findings: Only after the peak T cell response were repertoires sampled. Donors in the cohort were predominantly white British and more often female, and clonal diversity was possibly underestimated.

This clone is a singleton in its sample. Its antigen remains unidentified. The same CDR3 also results from other DNA sequences found in this sample. The sample in question was peripheral blood, obtained on day 0 of AZD1222 vaccination. The chain combines TRBV3-1 (or the pseudogene TRBV3-2) with TRBJ1-1; weak D call: TRBD1 (5 bases). This TCR derives from an adult in good health. CDR3 in amino acids: CASSPGGNTEAFF. DNA of the CDR3: TGTGCCAGCAGCCCCGGGGGGAACACTGAAGCTTTCTTT.